The rows below give T cell receptor beta chains drawn from one sample of a study of shared clonotypes between healthy human individuals. Only in-frame clones appear in the TCRdb table, and some are missing; sequencing was by immunoSEQ multiplex PCR. The table includes 900,000 to 1,200,000 clones, 78% detected once. The sequenced sample consisted of memory CD4+ T cells from PBMCs. The receptor set was obtained from a man younger than 30 in good health. Some clones in this sample may be carry-over from other donors' samples. CDR3s include the opening cysteine and the closing phenylalanine or tryptophan. Fields, in order: J gene, D gene, V gene, clone size, CDR3 protein, CDR3 DNA. D genes are given only for firm matches. Rows give clone size only sometimes, using once, few, many, or a class for an expanded clone.

j_gene: TRBJ2-3; d_gene: NA; v_gene: TRBV5-4; abundance: NA; CDR3aa: CASSLATDTQYF; CDR3nt: TGTGCCAGCAGCTTAGCTACAGATACGCAGTATTTT
j_gene: TRBJ2-6; d_gene: NA; v_gene: TRBV9; abundance: NA; CDR3aa: CASSVVGGSGANVLTF; CDR3nt: TGTGCCAGCAGCGTAGTCGGGGGCTCTGGGGCCAACGTCCTGACTTTC
j_gene: TRBJ2-7; d_gene: TRBD2; v_gene: TRBV4-2; abundance: NA; CDR3aa: CASSQDLAGNSYEQYF; CDR3nt: TGTGCCAGCAGCCAAGATCTAGCGGGAAACTCCTACGAGCAGTACTTC
j_gene: TRBJ1-1; d_gene: NA; v_gene: TRBV7-9; abundance: NA; CDR3aa: CASSLDGGVSTEAFF; CDR3nt: TGTGCCAGCAGCTTAGATGGTGGGGTGAGCACTGAAGCTTTCTTT
j_gene: TRBJ1-2; d_gene: TRBD1; v_gene: TRBV7-9; abundance: NA; CDR3aa: CASSLEIYRTGVDYGYTF; CDR3nt: TGTGCCAGCAGCTTAGAAATCTATCGGACAGGGGTAGACTATGGCTACACCTTC
j_gene: TRBJ2-7; d_gene: NA; v_gene: TRBV21-1; abundance: NA; CDR3aa: CASSLDFYEQYF; CDR3nt: TGTGCCAGCAGCCTAGACTTCTACGAGCAGTACTTC
j_gene: TRBJ2-2; d_gene: NA; v_gene: TRBV5-4; abundance: NA; CDR3aa: CASSLRRANTGELFF; CDR3nt: TGTGCCAGCAGCTTGCGCAGGGCGAACACCGGGGAGCTGTTTTTT
j_gene: TRBJ2-5; d_gene: NA; v_gene: TRBV18; abundance: NA; CDR3aa: CASSPPKALGAAYQETQYF; CDR3nt: TGTGCCAGCTCACCACCTAAAGCCTTGGGAGCGGCCTACCAAGAGACCCAGTACTTC
j_gene: TRBJ2-7; d_gene: TRBD2; v_gene: TRBV5-4; abundance: once; CDR3aa: CASSLGGGSGVSYEQYF; CDR3nt: TGTGCCAGCAGCTTGGGCGGGGGGAGCGGGGTCTCCTACGAGCAGTACTTC
j_gene: TRBJ2-1; d_gene: NA; v_gene: TRBV4-2; abundance: few; CDR3aa: CASSRSHTPGDPYNEQFF; CDR3nt: TGTGCCAGCAGCCGATCGCACACCCCAGGGGATCCGTACAATGAGCAGTTCTTC
j_gene: TRBJ2-5; d_gene: TRBD1; v_gene: TRBV19; abundance: NA; CDR3aa: CASSKDRGLGETQYF; CDR3nt: TGTGCCAGTAGTAAAGACAGGGGCCTTGGCGAGACCCAGTACTTC
j_gene: TRBJ1-2; d_gene: NA; v_gene: TRBV6-5; abundance: NA; CDR3aa: CASSLPGRGDYTF; CDR3nt: TGTGCCAGCAGCCTGCCCGGGAGGGGGGACTACACCTTC
j_gene: TRBJ2-2; d_gene: NA; v_gene: TRBV9; abundance: once; CDR3aa: CASSVSSNTGELFF; CDR3nt: TGTGCCAGCAGCGTCTCATCGAACACCGGGGAGCTGTTTTTT
j_gene: TRBJ1-1; d_gene: NA; v_gene: TRBV6-6; abundance: NA; CDR3aa: CASSYDSLSMNTEAFF; CDR3nt: TGTGCCAGCAGTTACGATAGCCTTTCCATGAACACTGAAGCTTTCTTT
j_gene: TRBJ1-3; d_gene: TRBD1; v_gene: TRBV5-1; abundance: NA; CDR3aa: CASSFGTAPGNTIYF; CDR3nt: TGCGCCAGCAGCTTCGGGACAGCTCCCGGAAACACCATATATTTT
j_gene: TRBJ2-3; d_gene: NA; v_gene: TRBV6-1; abundance: NA; CDR3aa: CASSDYRTDTQYF; CDR3nt: TGTGCCAGCAGTGATTACAGAACAGATACGCAGTATTTT
j_gene: TRBJ2-3; d_gene: TRBD2; v_gene: TRBV9; abundance: NA; CDR3aa: CASSLATTSGNTDTQYF; CDR3nt: TGTGCCAGCAGCTTAGCCACCACTAGCGGGAACACAGATACGCAGTATTTT
j_gene: TRBJ1-3; d_gene: NA; v_gene: TRBV5-1; abundance: NA; CDR3aa: CASSAQGSGNTIYF; CDR3nt: TGCGCCAGCAGCGCTCAGGGTTCTGGAAACACCATATATTTT
j_gene: TRBJ2-3; d_gene: TRBD2; v_gene: TRBV5-4; abundance: once; CDR3aa: CASSLAGTSTQYF; CDR3nt: TGTGCCAGCAGCTTGGCTGGGACTAGCACGCAGTATTTT
j_gene: TRBJ2-1; d_gene: NA; v_gene: TRBV4-1; abundance: NA; CDR3aa: CASSQDRGLTSRADEQFF; CDR3nt: TGCGCCAGCAGCCAAGATCGGGGTCTCACTTCACGGGCGGATGAGCAGTTCTTC
j_gene: TRBJ1-1; d_gene: NA; v_gene: TRBV28; abundance: NA; CDR3aa: CASSPLGLGRPTEAFF; CDR3nt: TGTGCCAGCAGCCCGTTAGGCCTGGGGCGGCCCACTGAAGCTTTCTTT
j_gene: TRBJ1-6; d_gene: NA; v_gene: TRBV28; abundance: NA; CDR3aa: CASSLIQGNSPLHF; CDR3nt: TGTGCCAGCAGTTTAATCCAGGGGAATTCACCCCTCCACTTT
j_gene: TRBJ1-2; d_gene: TRBD1; v_gene: TRBV19; abundance: few; CDR3aa: CASSNTDRDYPGYTF; CDR3nt: TGTGCCAGTAGTAATACAGACAGGGACTACCCCGGCTACACCTTC
j_gene: TRBJ2-2; d_gene: TRBD1; v_gene: TRBV29-1; abundance: once; CDR3aa: CSVGGTGWGRTNTGELFF; CDR3nt: TGCAGCGTCGGAGGGACAGGGTGGGGGAGGACGAACACCGGGGAGCTGTTTTTT
j_gene: TRBJ1-1; d_gene: TRBD1; v_gene: TRBV5-1; abundance: few; CDR3aa: CASSFGTENTEAFF; CDR3nt: TGCGCCAGCAGCTTCGGGACAGAGAACACTGAAGCTTTCTTT
j_gene: TRBJ1-2; d_gene: NA; v_gene: TRBV5-5; abundance: NA; CDR3aa: CASSLAALVAQANYGYTF; CDR3nt: TGTGCCAGCAGCTTGGCGGCCCTCGTGGCGCAGGCTAACTATGGCTACACCTTC